This TCR beta chain originates from a study of blood T cell repertoires in COVID-19. The V segment lost 0 bases and the J segment 6 bases; nucleotides outside the gene matches: 9. Germline V CDR1 and CDR2: SGHVS, FNYEAQ. The length of the CDR3 is 17 residues. Some clones are missing from TCRdb's copy, which holds only in-frame ones; the method was immunoSEQ multiplex PCR. The sample includes a few hundred thousand clones, roughly 84% of them seen just once. The chain recombines TRBV7-6 with TRBJ2-1, with 9 bases identical to TRBD2. Input material: peripheral blood. This sequence was found in a woman between 55 and 75 years old with acute or convalescent COVID-19. The CDR3 loop reads CASSLAGSGGVINEQFF. The CDR3 DNA reads TGTGCCAGCAGCTTAGCGGGTAGCGGGGGTGTGATCAATGAGCAGTTCTTC.